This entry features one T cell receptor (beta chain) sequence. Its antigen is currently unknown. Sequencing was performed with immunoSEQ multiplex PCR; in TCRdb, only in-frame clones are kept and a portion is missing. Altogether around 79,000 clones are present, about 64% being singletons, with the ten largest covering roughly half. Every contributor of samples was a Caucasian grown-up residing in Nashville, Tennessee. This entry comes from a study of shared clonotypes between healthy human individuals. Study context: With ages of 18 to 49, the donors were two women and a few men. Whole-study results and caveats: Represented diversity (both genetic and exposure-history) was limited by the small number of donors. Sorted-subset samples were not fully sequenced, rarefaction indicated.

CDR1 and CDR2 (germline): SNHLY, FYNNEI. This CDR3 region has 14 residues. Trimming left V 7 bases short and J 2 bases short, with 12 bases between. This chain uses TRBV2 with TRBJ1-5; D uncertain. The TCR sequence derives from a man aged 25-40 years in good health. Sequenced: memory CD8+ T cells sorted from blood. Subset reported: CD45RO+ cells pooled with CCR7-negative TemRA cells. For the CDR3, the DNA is TGTGCCAGCAAGTGGGCTGGTGGCAATCAGCCCCAGCATTTT. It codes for CASKWAGGNQPQHF.